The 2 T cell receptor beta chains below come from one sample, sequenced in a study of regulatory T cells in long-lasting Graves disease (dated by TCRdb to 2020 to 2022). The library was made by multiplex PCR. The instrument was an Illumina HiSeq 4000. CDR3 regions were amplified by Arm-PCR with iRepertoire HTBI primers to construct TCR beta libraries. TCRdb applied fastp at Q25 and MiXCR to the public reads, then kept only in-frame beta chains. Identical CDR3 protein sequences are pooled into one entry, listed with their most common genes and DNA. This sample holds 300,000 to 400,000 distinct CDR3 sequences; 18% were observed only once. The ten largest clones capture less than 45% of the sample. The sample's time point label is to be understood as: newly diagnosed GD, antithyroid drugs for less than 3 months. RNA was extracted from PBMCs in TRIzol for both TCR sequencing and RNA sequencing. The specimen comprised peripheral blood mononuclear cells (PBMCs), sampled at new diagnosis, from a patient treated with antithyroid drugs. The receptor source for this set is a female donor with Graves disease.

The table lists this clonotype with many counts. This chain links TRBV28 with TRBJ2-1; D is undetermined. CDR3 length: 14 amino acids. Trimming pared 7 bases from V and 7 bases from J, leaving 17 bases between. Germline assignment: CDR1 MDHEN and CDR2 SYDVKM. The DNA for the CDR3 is TGTGCCAGCACCCAGCGCACTACCTTGAATGAGCAGTTCTTC. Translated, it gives CASTQRTTLNEQFF.

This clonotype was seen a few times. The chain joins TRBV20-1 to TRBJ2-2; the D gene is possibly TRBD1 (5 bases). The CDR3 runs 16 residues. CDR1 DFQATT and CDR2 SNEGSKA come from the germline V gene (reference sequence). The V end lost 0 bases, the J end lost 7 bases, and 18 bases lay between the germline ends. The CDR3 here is CSARDLQRGGIGELFF. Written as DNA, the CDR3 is TGCAGTGCTAGAGATCTCCAAAGGGGTGGGATCGGGGAGCTGTTTTTT.